This T cell receptor (beta chain) was documented in a study of blood T cells in healthy people across ages. Study context: Template switching picked up about one barcoded beta molecule for each two T cells.

PCR was performed a second time for about 6 to 11 cycles using a sample-barcoded 5' primer and a J-beta primer mix. TCRdb itself ran the 5' RACE reads through MiXCR, one entry per CDR3 protein. The sample yields 750,000 to 950,000 distinct CDR3 sequences, roughly 24% seen once. This CDR3 is 15 amino acids long. The germline V gene encodes CDR1 SGHVS and CDR2 FNYEAQ. This clonotype was picked up a small number of times. Separately, the same data were catalogued under a study of T cells of mothers and their children. Per that paper: Each mother yielded more than 9.5 million TCR beta CDR3 reads. Each child yielded 2.5 million to 3 million reads. T cell clones that were persistent and microchimeric went undetected.

V usage is TRBV7-6 and J usage is TRBJ2-1, with 9 positions matching TRBD2. The J call may be mistaken, given a closer DNA end match to TRBJ2-5. The specimen sequenced was blood. The source is a boy aged 5 to 17 in good health. The CDR3 DNA sequence: TGTGCCAGCAGCTCAAAGCGGGGGGAACGAGAGACCCAGTACTTC. Protein product: CASSSKRGERETQYF.